The 13 T cell receptor beta chains in this list originate from one sample, sequenced in a study of T cells in Graves' hyperthyroidism and ophthalmopathy. Amplified TCR beta CDR3 regions came from RNA transcripts. HTBI primers drove first-round RT-PCR of the TCR CDR3. TCRdb passed the multiplex PCR reads through MiXCR, listing each CDR3 protein once. The data show 500,000 to 600,000 distinct CDR3 sequences, 15% to 20% seen once. The sample consisted of blood. These TCRs come from a woman in her late teens or twenties with Graves' hyperthyroidism.

In its sample, this clonotype was seen many times. The CDR3 DNA reads TGCAGTGCCCGCGGTGGGTCGGACTACCTGAGTGAGCAGTTCTTC. This translates into CSARGGSDYLSEQFF. V usage is TRBV20-1 and J usage is TRBJ2-1; D perhaps matches TRBD2 (6 bases). Germline V gene sequence: CDR1 DFQATT, CDR2 SNEGSKA (reference sequence). CDR3 length: 15 amino acids. Trimming took 6 bases from V and 9 from J, leaving 24 bases between them.

The chain joins TRBV5-1 to TRBJ2-2, with unresolved D. CDR3 size: 14 residues. CDR1 is SGHRS, CDR2 YFSETQ, per germline. Trimming took 4 bases from V and 4 from J, leaving 11 bases between them. Here the CDR3 reads CASSMDRSTGELFF. DNA of the CDR3: TGCGCCAGCAGCATGGACCGGTCCACCGGGGAGCTGTTTTTT.

Only a few counts were recorded for this clonotype. V is TRBV24-1 and J is TRBJ2-3; D gene uncertain. The CDR3 length is 13 residues. V dropped 5 bases and J dropped 1 base, with 6 bases sitting between them. CDR1 KGHDR and CDR2 SFDVKD come from the germline V gene. Here the CDR3 reads CATSAAGTDTQYF. DNA of the CDR3: TGTGCCACCAGTGCGGCGGGCACAGATACGCAGTATTTT.

This rearrangement joins TRBV20-1 to TRBJ2-3; the match to TRBD2 covers 10 bases. The length of the CDR3 is 13 residues. Germline CDR1 and CDR2: DFQATT and SNEGSKA (reference sequence). Unmatched junction bases numbered 6, after V lost 7 bases and J lost 5 bases. As DNA, the CDR3 is TGCAGTGGTCTAGCGGGAGTTTTAGATACGCAGTATTTT. It specifies CSGLAGVLDTQYF.

This rearrangement joins TRBV24-1 to TRBJ2-1; 12 bases agree with TRBD2. The germline V gene encodes CDR1 KGHDR and CDR2 SFDVKD. This CDR3 spans 17 amino acids. The junction had 6 bases not matched to a gene; V was cut back by 4 bases and J by 3 bases. CDR3 residues: CATSDPLAGGLYNEQFF. The CDR3 region has the DNA TGTGCCACCAGTGACCCACTAGCGGGGGGTCTCTACAATGAGCAGTTCTTC.

The rearrangement uses TRBV19 and TRBJ1-1; D call uncertain. Trimming removed 9 bases from V and 4 bases from J, with 15 bases in between. The CDR3 spans 13 residues. Germline V lookup: CDR1 LNHDA, CDR2 SQIVND (reference sequence). CDR3 loop: CASRGRWSTEAFF. The CDR3 DNA reads as TGTGCCAGCCGCGGGCGGTGGAGCACTGAAGCTTTCTTT.

There are many counts of this clonotype. The chain has TRBV7-8 and TRBJ2-3; D is possibly TRBD2 (6 bases). The length of the CDR3 is 18 residues. V lost 5 bases to trimming and J lost 0 bases, with 21 bases between them. Germline CDR1 and CDR2: SGHVS and FQNEAQ. The CDR3 DNA reads TGTGCCAGCAGCCGCCCGTCGACTAGTCGGCGCAGCACAGATACGCAGTATTTT. Amino acid sequence: CASSRPSTSRRSTDTQYF.

This clonotype came up many times. The chain combines TRBV5-1 with TRBJ2-7, with 8 bases lining up with TRBD2. Trimming took 0 bases from V and 6 from J; bases not matched to a gene: 5. CDR3 length: 14 residues. CDR1 and CDR2 (germline): SGHRS, YFSETQ. CDR3: CASSLAGGVGEQYF. The CDR3 DNA reads as TGCGCCAGCAGCTTGGCGGGAGGGGTAGGCGAGCAGTACTTC.

This clonotype was picked up a small number of times. The genes are TRBV12-3 or TRBV12-4 and TRBJ2-6, with D possibly TRBD1 on 5 matching bases. V was clipped by 3 bases and J by 13 bases, with 13 bases between them. The CDR3 runs 13 residues. In DNA, the CDR3 is TGTGCCAGCAGTTTGGGGCAGGTGTCGGTCCTGACTTTC. Translating it yields CASSLGQVSVLTF.

This clonotype was seen many times. The V gene is TRBV27, the J gene TRBJ1-5, with D possibly being TRBD1 (6 bases). Trimming removed 0 bases at V and 1 base at J, with 10 bases between. CDR1 and CDR2 (germline): MNHEY, SMNVEV (reference sequence). The CDR3 runs to 16 residues. CDR3 in DNA: TGTGCCAGCAGTTTATCTTTCAGGGGCAGCAATCAGCCCCAGCATTTT. It is translated as CASSLSFRGSNQPQHF.

The genes are TRBV19 and TRBJ2-1; TRBD1 agrees at 8 bases. The CDR3 has 16 amino acids. Germline V gene lookup returns CDR1 LNHDA and CDR2 SQIVND (reference sequence). The V and J ends lost 4 bases and 4 bases, in that order; junction bases with no gene match: 9. CDR3 DNA: TGTGCCAGTAGTAAACAAACAGGGGGGATTTACAATGAGCAGTTCTTC. Translation gives CASSKQTGGIYNEQFF.

This clonotype was counted only a few times. The J gene is TRBJ2-7, the V gene TRBV9, with 8 bases that match TRBD2. The CDR3 loop spans 13 amino acids. J was trimmed by 6 bases and V by 1 base; bases with no gene match: 3. Germline CDR1 is SGDLS and CDR2 is YYNGEE. CDR3 sequence reads: CASSVFGGGEQYF. The CDR3 DNA is TGTGCCAGCAGCGTATTCGGGGGGGGCGAGCAGTACTTC.

This clonotype was found a few times. A clone one base away is much larger, so this may be a read error. Here the CDR3 DNA reads TGTGCCAGCAGGCGTGACCCGGGACTAGCGGGCTACGAGCAGTACTTC. It codes for CASRRDPGLAGYEQYF. The V call is TRBV2, the J call TRBJ2-7; 12 bases are a match to TRBD2. CDR1 and CDR2 (germline): SNHLY, FYNNEI. The CDR3 loop spans 16 amino acids. Germline trimming cut 6 bases from V and 3 bases from J; bases unmatched to any gene: 9.